The 28 T cell receptor beta chains presented below share a single source sample, sequenced in a study of cytomegalovirus exposure and HLA in healthy donors. The PCR made use of 60 Vbeta and 13 Jbeta primers. Profiling relied on immunoSEQ multiplex PCR, and the TCRdb table lists in-frame clones only, not all of them. The table lists roughly 100,000 clones, around 65% of them singletons. Material: PBMCs. These receptor sequences come from a woman aged 45-65 years in good health and CMV-seronegative.

J is TRBJ2-5 and V is TRBV5-4, with D possibly being TRBD2 (5 bases). The ends were cut back, 4 bases at V and 4 bases at J, with 14 bases in the middle. The CDR3 runs 14 residues. Per the germline V gene, CDR1 is SGHNT and CDR2 is YYREEE (reference sequence). The CDR3 sequence is CASSRTSGTETQYF. In DNA form, the CDR3 reads TGTGCCAGCAGCCGAACGTCGGGAACAGAGACCCAGTACTTC. Variable domain in full (rest from reference TRBV5-4 and TRBJ2-5): ETGVTQSPTHLIKTRGQQVTLRCSSQSGHNTVSWYQQALGQGPQFIFQYYREEENGRGNFPPRFSGLQFPNYSSELNVNALELDDSALYLCASSRTSGTETQYFGPGTRLLVL.

CDR3 coding DNA: TGTGCCAGCACCTCAGAGCGGGGGTTCGAGCAGTACTTC. Its translation: CASTSERGFEQYF. This chain connects TRBV6-1 to TRBJ2-7; 8 bases align to TRBD2. This CDR3 comprises 13 residues. J gave up 6 bases and V 7 bases, and 8 bases lay outside the gene matches. The germline V gene encodes CDR1 MNHNS and CDR2 SASEGT.

The V gene is TRBV7-8, the J gene TRBJ2-3; 10 bases are shared with TRBD2. The germline V gene has CDR1 SGHVS and CDR2 FQNEAQ. The ends lost 1 base at V and 1 base at J; junction bases unmatched: 8. This CDR3 is 18 amino acids long. The CDR3 loop reads CASSLGGASGRGTDTQYF. The CDR3, as DNA: TGTGCCAGCAGCTTAGGAGGGGCTAGCGGGAGAGGCACAGATACGCAGTATTTT.

This CDR3 reads CASSLRDNYGYTF. The CDR3 DNA sequence: TGTGCCAGCAGCTTGAGAGATAACTATGGCTACACCTTC. The chain couples TRBV5-6 to TRBJ1-2; D gene uncertain. With 1 base removed from V and 1 base from J, the gap between germline ends came to 5 bases. Looked up from germline, CDR1 is SGHDT and CDR2 is YYEEEE. This CDR3 contains 13 residues.

J is TRBJ2-7 and V is TRBV7-8; 8 bases are a match to TRBD1. CDR3 length equals 14 residues. The trim removed 6 bases at V and 2 bases at J, leaving 6 bases unmatched. From germline, CDR1 is SGHVS and CDR2 FQNEAQ. The CDR3 here is CASRDGTGPYEQYF. CDR3 DNA sequence: TGTGCCAGCAGGGACGGGACAGGCCCCTACGAGCAGTACTTC. Full variable domain (missing parts from reference TRBV7-8 and TRBJ2-7): GAGVSQSPRYKVAKRGQDVALRCDPISGHVSLFWYQQALGQGPEFLTYFQNEAQLDKSGLPSDRFFAERPEGSVSTLKIQRTQQEDSAVYLCASRDGTGPYEQYFGPGTRLTVT.

This clone has just one count. CDR3 sequence: CASTGGGPGNEQFF. Here the CDR3 DNA reads TGTGCCAGCACCGGGGGAGGGCCCGGCAATGAGCAGTTCTTC. The chain couples TRBV7-3 to TRBJ2-1; 7 bases match TRBD2. Germline V gene sequence: CDR1 SGHTA, CDR2 FQGTGA. V shed 7 bases and J 6 bases; nucleotides not matched to a gene: 9. This CDR3 is 14 amino acids long.

This clone was observed a single time. The J gene is TRBJ2-1, the V gene TRBV13; a possible D gene is TRBD2 (5 bases). The V end was cut by 2 bases, the J end by 4 bases, with 15 bases between. CDR1 is PRHDT and CDR2 is FYEKMQ in the germline V gene (reference sequence). CDR3 size: 16 residues. The DNA of the CDR3 is TGTGCCAGCAGCTTAACCGGACTGGGCTCTTACAATGAGCAGTTCTTC. It yields the protein CASSLTGLGSYNEQFF.

This sequence joins TRBV15 and TRBJ2-2, with 9 bases aligning to TRBD2. The CDR3 is 14 amino acids. Losses at the gene ends were 5 bases for V and 5 bases for J; bases not matched to a gene: 3. CDR1 is LNHNV and CDR2 is YYDKDF in the germline V gene (reference sequence). CDR3 in amino acids: CATSERGDTGELFF. Written as DNA, the CDR3 is TGTGCCACCAGCGAGCGGGGGGATACCGGGGAGCTGTTTTTT.

The chain links TRBV19 to TRBJ1-5; possibly TRBD1 for D (5 bases). V was clipped by 0 bases and J by 5 bases, with 5 bases between them. The germline V gene encodes CDR1 LNHDA and CDR2 SQIVND (reference sequence). The CDR3 runs 13 residues. The CDR3 protein is CASSIDRDQPQHF. CDR3 DNA: TGTGCCAGTAGTATAGACAGGGATCAGCCCCAGCATTTT.

The chain uses TRBV5-1 and TRBJ2-5, with 8 positions matching TRBD2. J lost 2 bases, V lost 4 bases, and 7 bases had no gene match. This CDR3 spans 15 amino acids. Germline CDR1 reads SGHRS; CDR2 reads YFSETQ. The CDR3 region has the DNA TGCGCCAGCAGCATTGAGCGGGGGAGACAAGAGACCCAGTACTTC. As protein: CASSIERGRQETQYF.

This clone showed up just a few times. CDR3 protein: CASSGTTNTGELFF. In DNA form, the CDR3 reads TGTGCCAGCAGTGGGACAACGAACACCGGGGAGCTGTTTTTT. This sequence joins TRBV6-5 and TRBJ2-2, with a tentative D call TRBD1 (6 bases). Germline V gene sequence: CDR1 MNHEY, CDR2 SVGAGI. Trimming shortened V by 5 bases and J by 0 bases, and 7 bases separated the two germline ends. The CDR3 has 14 amino acids.

V and J are TRBV18 and TRBJ2-7, with 7 bases aligning to TRBD1. CDR1 KGHSH and CDR2 LQKENI come from the germline V gene. Trimming took 8 bases from V and 2 from J; bases not matched to a gene: 9. The CDR3 consists of 14 residues. In DNA form, the CDR3 reads TGTGCCAGCAACGACCGGGACAGAGCCTACGAGCAGTACTTC. Translated, it gives CASNDRDRAYEQYF.

This chain joins TRBV27 and TRBJ2-7; 8 nucleotides agree with TRBD1. Germline CDR1 reads MNHEY; CDR2 reads SMNVEV (reference sequence). V dropped 6 bases and J dropped 2; count of bases not matched to a gene: 9. The CDR3 runs 15 residues. CDR3: CASRGPGQGTYEQYF. The DNA for the CDR3 is TGTGCCAGCAGGGGACCTGGACAGGGTACCTACGAGCAGTACTTC.

This sequence joins TRBV5-4 and TRBJ1-2, with a tentative D call TRBD1 (5 bases). Germline V gene data show CDR1 as SGHNT and CDR2 as YYREEE (reference sequence). The CDR3 runs to 14 residues. V dropped 4 bases and J dropped 7 bases, with 17 bases sitting between them. CDR3 nucleotide sequence: TGTGCCAGCAGCCCGGACACGAAGGATGCTGGCTACACCTTC. As protein: CASSPDTKDAGYTF.

The V and J genes are TRBV5-1 and TRBJ2-2; 14 bases are a match to TRBD2. Losses at the gene ends were 3 bases for V and 7 bases for J; bases not matched to a gene: 8. Germline V gene sequence: CDR1 SGHRS, CDR2 YFSETQ. The CDR3 is 17 residues long. CDR3 in amino acids: CASSWTPGLAGVGELFF. The CDR3 DNA follows: TGCGCCAGCAGCTGGACCCCGGGACTAGCGGGAGTCGGGGAGCTGTTTTTT.

The chain couples TRBV4-1 to TRBJ2-3, with 10 bases matching TRBD2. Per the germline V gene, CDR1 is MGHRA and CDR2 is YSYEKL. Trimming at V came to 2 bases and at J to 9 bases, leaving 11 bases not matched to a gene. The CDR3 contains 16 residues. The CDR3 region is CASSQPTSGRANTQYF. CDR3 bases: TGCGCCAGCAGCCAACCTACAAGCGGGAGGGCCAACACGCAGTATTTT.

V gene TRBV7-9 combines with J gene TRBJ1-2; D not resolved. CDR1 SEHNR and CDR2 FQNEAQ come from the germline V gene (reference sequence). V was clipped by 2 bases and J by 10 bases, with 20 bases between them. The CDR3 totals 15 residues. CDR3 nucleotide sequence: TGTGCCAGCAGCTTATCAACAGAGGGCGAGGCGGACTACACCTTC. Protein: CASSLSTEGEADYTF.

The chain recombines TRBV9 with TRBJ2-5, with 9 bases lining up with TRBD2. Germline V gives CDR1 SGDLS, CDR2 YYNGEE. This CDR3 spans 15 amino acids. After removal of 2 bases from V and 2 bases from J, the junction contained 4 bases not matched to a gene. The chain's CDR3 is CASSVTSGRQETQYF. CDR3 DNA: TGTGCCAGCAGCGTGACTAGCGGACGACAAGAGACCCAGTACTTC.

The chain links TRBV19 to TRBJ2-5; TRBD2 is a possible D gene (6 bases). Trimming shortened V by 3 bases and J by 6 bases, and 11 bases separated the two germline ends. The V gene's germline CDR1 is LNHDA and CDR2 SQIVND (reference sequence). The CDR3 contains 13 residues. The CDR3 region has the DNA TGTGCCAGTAGTATGGGGGGTTTAAAGACCCAGTACTTC. Translated: CASSMGGLKTQYF. The whole variable domain, filled in from reference TRBV19 and TRBJ2-5, reads DGGITQSPKYLFRKEGQNVTLSCEQNLNHDAMYWYRQDPGQGLRLIYYSQIVNDFQKGDIAEGYSVSREKKESFPLTVTSAQKNPTAFYLCASSMGGLKTQYFGPGTRLLVL.

The chain is built from TRBV7-8 and TRBJ2-5; no clear D. Per the germline V gene, CDR1 is SGHVS and CDR2 is FQNEAQ. V was trimmed by 5 bases and J by 5 bases, leaving 9 bases between them. The CDR3 is 12 residues long. CDR3 nucleotides: TGTGCCAGCAGCCCTTATTCGGAGACCCAGTACTTC. Amino acid sequence: CASSPYSETQYF.

This clone was picked up one time. This chain connects TRBV7-6 to TRBJ2-7; 8 nucleotides line up with TRBD2. The ends lost 2 bases at V and 5 bases at J; junction bases unmatched: 11. The CDR3 sequence is 16 residues long. Germline CDR1 and CDR2: SGHVS and FNYEAQ. This CDR3 reads CASSLTSGSILNEQYF. The CDR3 DNA is TGTGCCAGCAGCTTAACGAGCGGGAGTATTTTAAACGAGCAGTACTTC.

The chain combines TRBV28 with TRBJ2-7; possibly TRBD2 for D (5 bases). CDR1 and CDR2 from the germline V gene are MDHEN and SYDVKM. This CDR3 has 13 amino acids. V was cut by 4 bases and J by 7 bases, with 14 bases left in between. The CDR3 DNA reads as TGTGCCAGCAGTTCCCAACCGATAGCGGAGCAGTACTTC. It is translated as CASSSQPIAEQYF.

The rearrangement uses TRBV5-6 and TRBJ2-3, with TRBD2 matching 10 bases. The trim removed 1 base at V and 2 bases at J, leaving 7 bases unmatched. Germline CDR1 is SGHDT and CDR2 is YYEEEE. The length of the CDR3 is 17 residues. The CDR3 loop is CASSLWSGRAYTDTQYF. The CDR3 bases are TGTGCCAGCAGCTTGTGGAGCGGGAGGGCCTACACAGATACGCAGTATTTT.

The table lists this clone with a few counts. This chain joins TRBV7-9 and TRBJ1-2, with 11 positions matching TRBD1. Trimming at V came to 5 bases and at J to 7 bases, leaving 3 bases not matched to a gene. The CDR3 totals 13 residues. Per germline, CDR1 SEHNR and CDR2 FQNEAQ (reference sequence). The CDR3 loop reads CASSQDRGLGYTF. The CDR3, as DNA: TGTGCCAGCAGCCAGGACAGGGGGCTTGGCTACACCTTC.

This clone was recorded a few times. The V gene is TRBV5-1, the J gene TRBJ1-4, with 8 bases aligning to TRBD1. The CDR3 has 16 amino acids. Unmatched junction bases numbered 3, after V lost 0 bases and J lost 2 bases. Germline-derived CDR1 and CDR2 are SGHRS and YFSETQ. CDR3 region: CASSLGQGMTNEKLFF. CDR3 DNA sequence: TGCGCCAGCAGCTTGGGACAGGGGATGACTAATGAAAAACTGTTTTTT.

The chain has TRBV18 and TRBJ2-3; D uncertain. Per germline, CDR1 KGHSH and CDR2 LQKENI. This CDR3 comprises 14 residues. V was cut by 3 bases and J by 4 bases, with 11 bases left in between. The CDR3 loop is CASSPTLSADTQYF. DNA of the CDR3: TGTGCCAGCTCACCCACCCTCAGCGCAGATACGCAGTATTTT.

The chain couples TRBV5-6 to TRBJ1-1; a possible D gene is TRBD1 (6 bases). CDR1 is SGHDT, CDR2 YYEEEE, per germline. The V end was cut by 4 bases, the J end by 7 bases, with 14 bases between. This CDR3 has 13 residues. The CDR3 region is CASSIGGAYEAFF. DNA for the CDR3: TGTGCCAGCAGCATCGGGGGGGCTTATGAAGCTTTCTTT.

V is TRBV7-6 and J is TRBJ2-2, with a weak D call TRBD1 (5 bases). Germline loops: CDR1 SGHVS, CDR2 FNYEAQ. The CDR3 length is 14 residues. Trimming left V 5 bases short and J 6 bases short, with 13 bases between. CDR3 sequence (DNA): TGTGCCAGCAGCCTCCGACAGACGCCCGGGGAGCTGTTTTTT. This gives the protein CASSLRQTPGELFF.